This T cell receptor beta chain comes out of a study of blood T cell repertoires in COVID-19. Repertoires were generated with immunoSEQ multiplex PCR, while TCRdb's copy carries only in-frame clones and drops some. The sample lists 250,000 or so clones; 86% were seen once. The CDR3 extends over 16 amino acids. Trimming took 3 bases from V and 4 from J; bases not matched to a gene: 12. CDR1 and CDR2 from the germline V gene are SGHRS and YFSETQ. This clone has only a few counts. Sequenced sample: peripheral blood. The chain employs TRBV5-1 and TRBJ2-7; TRBD2 aligns across 8 bases. The sequence came from a man aged 35 to 55 with active or convalescent COVID-19. The CDR3 DNA follows: TGCGCCAGCAGCTCGTCACTAGCGGTGGGGGTATACGAGCAGTACTTC. Protein sequence: CASSSSLAVGVYEQYF. The whole variable domain, filled in from reference TRBV5-1 and TRBJ2-7, reads KAGVTQTPRYLIKTRGQQVTLSCSPISGHRSVSWYQQTPGQGLQFLFEYFSETQRNKGNFPGRFSGRQFSNSRSEMNVSTLELGDSALYLCASSSSLAVGVYEQYFGPGTRLTVT.